Following are 28 T cell receptor beta chains from one sample sequenced in a study of T cells in localized non-small cell lung cancer. Profiling relied on immunoSEQ multiplex PCR, and the TCRdb table lists in-frame clones only, not all of them. The profile shows around 55,000 clones, about 88% of them singletons. The sequences come from PBMCs, collected before any cancer treatment. These receptors were obtained from a female donor with stage II lung adenocarcinoma.

V and J are TRBV9 and TRBJ1-4; unclear D gene. Trimming removed 0 bases at V and 3 bases at J, with 21 bases between. The CDR3 runs 19 residues. The germline gives CDR1 SGDLS, CDR2 YYNGEE. The CDR3, as DNA: TGTGCCAGCAGCGTAGGGAACAGTAGAGGAGAGTTTGCTAATGAAAAACTGTTTTTT. Its protein product is CASSVGNSRGEFANEKLFF.

The CDR3 loop reads CASSLNGGAPDTQYF. The CDR3 DNA follows: TGTGCCAGCAGTTTAAACGGGGGGGCCCCAGATACGCAGTATTTT. This chain links TRBV27 with TRBJ2-3; 8 positions agree with TRBD2. Germline CDR1 reads MNHEY; CDR2 reads SMNVEV (reference sequence). V dropped 2 bases and J dropped 4; count of bases not matched to a gene: 5. This CDR3 comprises 15 residues.

This chain uses TRBV7-9 with TRBJ1-2; D ambiguous. Deletions cut 8 bases from V and 4 bases from J, with 17 bases between. Germline lookup yields CDR1 SEHNR and CDR2 FQNEAQ (reference sequence). CDR3 length: 14 residues. The CDR3 protein is CASGAGSRAYGYTF. The CDR3 region has the DNA TGTGCCAGCGGAGCTGGCTCCCGGGCCTATGGCTACACCTTC.

J is TRBJ2-7 and V is TRBV6-6, with D unresolved. This CDR3 has 16 residues. Trimming removed 0 bases from V and 3 bases from J, with 15 bases in between. Germline V CDR1 and CDR2: MNHNY, SVGAGI (reference sequence). The CDR3 DNA is TGTGCCAGCAGTTACTCCGTCCGGGCTACGGGCTACGAGCAGTACTTC. It specifies CASSYSVRATGYEQYF.

Only a few counts were recorded for this clone. The rearrangement links TRBV10-3 to TRBJ2-5, with D possibly matching TRBD1 (5 bases). This CDR3 contains 14 residues. In germline, CDR1 is ENHRY, CDR2 SYGVKD. V lost 4 bases and J 2 bases, leaving 11 bases between the germline ends. The CDR3 sequence: CAISVKTDQETQYF. The CDR3 nucleotides read TGTGCCATCAGTGTCAAGACAGATCAAGAGACCCAGTACTTC.

The chain carries TRBV6-1 and TRBJ1-6; the D gene is possibly TRBD1 (5 bases). Germline CDR1 and CDR2: MNHNS and SASEGT. The CDR3 extends over 14 amino acids. Trimming stripped 8 bases from V and 5 bases from J, with 13 bases between. CDR3 in DNA: TGTGCCAGCTTTAACAGGAACAATAATTCACCCCTCCACTTT. Translated, it gives CASFNRNNNSPLHF.

The V and J genes are TRBV5-1 and TRBJ1-1, with TRBD1 as a possible D gene (5 bases). The CDR3 is made up of 14 amino acids. The germline V gene has CDR1 SGHRS and CDR2 YFSETQ. The V and J ends lost 0 bases and 4 bases respectively, with 10 bases between them. The CDR3 spells CASSLDGGSTEAFF. CDR3 DNA: TGCGCCAGCAGCTTGGACGGGGGAAGCACTGAAGCTTTCTTT. The full variable domain, with the rest looked up from reference TRBV5-1 and TRBJ1-1, is KAGVTQTPRYLIKTRGQQVTLSCSPISGHRSVSWYQQTPGQGLQFLFEYFSETQRNKGNFPGRFSGRQFSNSRSEMNVSTLELGDSALYLCASSLDGGSTEAFFGQGTRLTVV.

The J gene is TRBJ1-1, the V gene TRBV5-1, with TRBD1 as a possible D gene (5 bases). Germline V gives CDR1 SGHRS, CDR2 YFSETQ. This CDR3 contains 16 residues. Trimming took off 4 bases at V and 6 bases at J, with 22 bases between the two ends. The CDR3 reads CASSPLGPGMSPEAFF. The CDR3 bases are TGCGCCAGCAGCCCATTAGGTCCAGGGATGAGCCCTGAAGCTTTCTTT.

V usage is TRBV5-1 and J usage is TRBJ1-3; 9 bases are shared with TRBD1. This CDR3 spans 16 amino acids. The ends lost 4 bases at V and 0 bases at J; junction bases unmatched: 5. Germline assignment: CDR1 SGHRS and CDR2 YFSETQ. The CDR3: CASSVGQGNSGNTIYF. In nucleotides, the CDR3 is TGCGCCAGCAGCGTGGGACAGGGCAACTCTGGAAACACCATATATTTT.

This sequence joins TRBV9 and TRBJ1-3; D might be TRBD1 (5 bases). The germline V gene has CDR1 SGDLS and CDR2 YYNGEE. The CDR3 length is 15 residues. V lost 4 bases, J lost 0 bases, and 11 bases lay in between. CDR3 sequence reads: CASSFQDSSGNTIYF. The CDR3 nucleotides are TGTGCCAGCAGCTTCCAAGACAGCTCTGGAAACACCATATATTTT.

The chain uses TRBV29-1 and TRBJ1-2; D unresolved. V lost 3 bases to trimming and J lost 4 bases, with 12 bases between them. Germline V gene lookup returns CDR1 SQVTM and CDR2 ANQGSEA. The CDR3 extends over 13 amino acids. The CDR3 loop is CSVDEVRGYGYTF. The CDR3 nucleotides are TGCAGCGTTGACGAGGTCCGGGGCTATGGCTACACCTTC.

This chain's CDR3 is CATKRGHADTQYF. The CDR3 nucleotides are TGTGCGACGAAGCGGGGTCATGCAGATACGCAGTATTTT. The chain uses TRBV13 and TRBJ2-3; 7 bases align to TRBD2. Germline assignment: CDR1 PRHDT and CDR2 FYEKMQ (reference sequence). The CDR3 contains 13 residues.

The genes are TRBV14 and TRBJ1-1; D remains ambiguous. There are 13 residues in the CDR3. V was cut by 4 bases and J by 0 bases, with 6 bases left in between. Germline V gene sequence: CDR1 SGHDN, CDR2 FVKESK. CDR3 region: CASSPSMNTEAFF. In DNA, the CDR3 is TGTGCCAGCAGCCCGTCGATGAACACTGAAGCTTTCTTT.

This sequence joins TRBV5-5 and TRBJ1-1; D gene uncertain. Deletions cut 0 bases from V and 6 bases from J, with 15 bases between. CDR3 length: 15 amino acids. Germline-derived CDR1 and CDR2 are SGHKS and YYEKEE (reference sequence). The CDR3 nucleotides are TGTGCCAGCAGCTTGGCCAACCAGGCTAGGGCTGAAGCTTTCTTT. Its protein product is CASSLANQARAEAFF.

The rearrangement uses TRBV9 and TRBJ2-2; 7 bases fit TRBD1. The CDR3 is 12 amino acids. CDR1 is SGDLS, CDR2 YYNGEE, per germline. Unmatched junction bases numbered 2, after V lost 0 bases and J lost 12 bases. The CDR3 coding sequence is TGTGCCAGCAGCGTAGAGGACAGGCAGCTGTTTTTT. Encoded protein: CASSVEDRQLFF.

The chain links TRBV5-6 to TRBJ2-2, with TRBD1 matching 7 bases. The CDR3 totals 16 residues. Germline trimming cut 0 bases from V and 4 bases from J; bases unmatched to any gene: 6. Germline values: CDR1 SGHDT, CDR2 YYEEEE. CDR3 amino acids: CASSLGRGGSTGELFF. The CDR3, as DNA: TGTGCCAGCAGCTTGGGGAGAGGGGGCAGCACCGGGGAGCTGTTTTTT.

The J gene is TRBJ1-4, the V gene TRBV5-4, with D maybe TRBD1 (5 bases). This CDR3 spans 15 amino acids. Trimming left V 0 bases short and J 5 bases short, with 11 bases between. The germline CDR1 and CDR2 sequences are SGHNT and YYREEE (reference sequence). This chain's CDR3 is CASSLGRAENEKLFF. The DNA for the CDR3 is TGTGCCAGCAGCTTGGGCAGGGCCGAAAATGAAAAACTGTTTTTT.

Note on this clone: At the DNA level, this CDR3 is encoded by other sequences in the same sample as well. The V gene is TRBV28, the J gene TRBJ2-2, with 8 bases identical to TRBD1. CDR1 MDHEN and CDR2 SYDVKM come from the germline V gene. With 4 bases clipped from V and 5 bases from J, the junction kept 3 bases outside the gene matches. This CDR3 comprises 14 residues. In DNA form, the CDR3 reads TGTGCCAGCAGTTGGACAGGGAGAACCGGGGAGCTGTTTTTT. Protein sequence: CASSWTGRTGELFF.

V gene TRBV11-3 combines with J gene TRBJ2-2; TRBD2 aligns across 14 bases. Germline CDR1 SGHNT, CDR2 YENEEA. The CDR3 is made up of 16 amino acids. V lost 5 bases to trimming and J lost 7 bases; unmatched junction nucleotides: 6. The CDR3 is CASSLTSGGAHGELFF. The CDR3 coding sequence is TGTGCCAGCAGCCTGACTAGCGGGGGGGCCCACGGGGAGCTGTTTTTT.

The V and J genes are TRBV7-9 and TRBJ2-5; D call uncertain. The CDR3 spans 15 residues. V was shortened by 5 bases and J by 2 bases, with 15 bases between the two germline ends. In germline, CDR1 is SEHNR, CDR2 FQNEAQ (reference sequence). As DNA, the CDR3 is TGTGCCAGCAGCCCAGCCATCGGCGATCAAGAGACCCAGTACTTC. It translates to CASSPAIGDQETQYF.

The gene calls are TRBV19 and TRBJ1-1; perhaps TRBD1 as D (5 bases). The CDR3 consists of 14 residues. Germline CDR1 LNHDA, CDR2 SQIVND (reference sequence). Trimming shortened V by 7 bases and J by 5 bases, and 17 bases separated the two germline ends. The CDR3 DNA reads TGTGCCAGTACCCCAGGACATACGGGGACTGAAGCTTTCTTT. Translating it yields CASTPGHTGTEAFF.

V usage is TRBV11-3 and J usage is TRBJ2-1; a weak D match, TRBD2 (6 bases). V was trimmed by 3 bases and J by 9 bases, leaving 21 bases between them. Looked up from germline, CDR1 is SGHNT and CDR2 is YENEEA. The CDR3 spans 16 residues. The CDR3 DNA sequence: TGTGCCAGCAGCTTTGGTTTTGGGTTTAAGGAGGGTGAGCAGTTCTTC. It codes for CASSFGFGFKEGEQFF.

This rearrangement joins TRBV7-9 to TRBJ1-2, with 10 positions matching TRBD1. The CDR3 loop spans 18 amino acids. The J segment lost 1 base and the V segment lost 2 bases, leaving 10 bases of the junction unmatched. Germline CDR1 reads SEHNR; CDR2 reads FQNEAQ (reference sequence). This CDR3 is CASSLKRQGASVNYGYTF. The CDR3 DNA reads TGTGCCAGCAGCTTAAAGAGACAGGGGGCTTCAGTTAACTATGGCTACACCTTC.

V usage is TRBV30 and J usage is TRBJ1-1, with TRBD1 matching 8 bases. The germline V gene encodes CDR1 GTSNPN and CDR2 SVGIG (reference sequence). CDR3 length: 12 amino acids. V gave up 5 bases and J gave up 1 base; unmatched junction bases: 0. CDR3 loop: CAWDRGNTEAFF. The CDR3 nucleotides are TGTGCCTGGGACAGGGGGAACACTGAAGCTTTCTTT.

The chain couples TRBV6-1 to TRBJ2-7; D may be TRBD2 (6 bases). V dropped 10 bases and J dropped 0 bases, with 19 bases sitting between them. The CDR3 totals 15 residues. Germline CDR1 is MNHNS and CDR2 is SASEGT. CDR3 residues: CATQGGRAGSYEQYF. The CDR3 DNA reads TGTGCCACTCAAGGAGGGCGCGCAGGCTCCTACGAGCAGTACTTC.

This chain joins TRBV6-6 and TRBJ1-2; weak D call: TRBD1 (5 bases). The CDR3 runs to 11 residues. CDR1 and CDR2 from the germline V gene are MNHNY and SVGAGI (reference sequence). Here the CDR3 reads CAGGGSIGYTF. The CDR3 region has the DNA TGTGCTGGGGGGGGATCCATTGGCTACACCTTC.

J is TRBJ2-1 and V is TRBV7-9; 8 nucleotides align to TRBD1. V was pared by 5 bases and J by 7 bases, with 7 bases of the junction left unmatched. CDR1 is SEHNR, CDR2 FQNEAQ, per germline (reference sequence). This CDR3 contains 14 residues. The CDR3 sequence is CASSRGQVKNEQFF. CDR3 nucleotides: TGTGCCAGCAGCCGGGGACAGGTAAAGAATGAGCAGTTCTTC.

The rearrangement links TRBV7-6 to TRBJ1-1; D is undetermined. V was cut by 2 bases and J by 6 bases, with 7 bases left in between. The CDR3 is 12 amino acids. CDR1 is SGHVS, CDR2 FNYEAQ, per germline. CDR3 sequence reads: CASSLYGSEAFF. CDR3 bases: TGTGCCAGCAGCTTATATGGCTCTGAAGCTTTCTTT.